The next 5 T cell receptor beta chains were all read from a single sample in a study of blood T cell repertoires in COVID-19. Some clones are missing from TCRdb's copy, which holds only in-frame ones; the method was immunoSEQ multiplex PCR. The table has about 270,000 clones, over 75% seen once. Sequencing input: peripheral blood. All receptors come from a woman aged 45-60 years with acute or convalescent COVID-19.

V gene TRBV29-1 combines with J gene TRBJ1-4, with 7 bases aligning to TRBD1. The CDR3 covers 14 residues. Germline values: CDR1 SQVTM, CDR2 ANQGSEA. Losses at the gene ends were 7 bases for V and 7 bases for J; bases not matched to a gene: 12. CDR3 sequence (DNA): TGCAGCGCCGCAGGGGGAGGATTTAGTGAAAAACTGTTTTTT. Translated, it gives CSAAGGGFSEKLFF.

The chain joins TRBV9 to TRBJ2-5; 10 nucleotides align to TRBD2. CDR1 is SGDLS and CDR2 is YYNGEE in the germline V gene. This CDR3 has 13 residues. J gave up 3 bases and V 6 bases, and 2 bases lay outside the gene matches. In nucleotides, the CDR3 is TGTGCCAGCAATCTAGCGGGGGAAGAGACCCAGTACTTC. Encoded protein: CASNLAGEETQYF.

This clone came up once. J is TRBJ1-1 and V is TRBV27; the match to TRBD1 covers 7 bases. CDR1 is MNHEY and CDR2 is SMNVEV in the germline V gene (reference sequence). The CDR3 sequence is 15 residues long. V lost 5 bases, J lost 0 bases, and 6 bases stayed unmatched. CDR3 nucleotides: TGTGCCAGCAGTAGAGGGGGCGGGATGAACACTGAAGCTTTCTTT. This gives the protein CASSRGGGMNTEAFF.

The rearrangement uses TRBV20-1 and TRBJ2-3, with a possible D match to TRBD2 (6 bases). The CDR3 length is 15 residues. Germline V gene data show CDR1 as DFQATT and CDR2 as SNEGSKA (reference sequence). V lost 3 bases and J 0 bases, leaving 13 bases between the germline ends. The CDR3 DNA reads TGCAGTGCTAGTAAGGGGACTTCTAGCACAGATACGCAGTATTTT. Its translation is CSASKGTSSTDTQYF.

CDR3 DNA sequence: TGTGCCTGGAATCGACTAGCGGGAGCCTACGAGCAGTACTTC. Translated: CAWNRLAGAYEQYF. The chain links TRBV30 to TRBJ2-7, with 12 bases fitting TRBD2. CDR1 and CDR2 (germline): GTSNPN, SVGIG (reference sequence). The V gene end was trimmed by 4 bases and the J gene end by 2 bases; junction bases not matched to a gene: 3. The CDR3 extends over 14 amino acids.